What follows describes a single T cell receptor (beta chain). Its target is not known. The sample belongs to a study of hypomethylating agent response in myelodysplastic syndrome. Study summary: Responders were 6 or 7 patients with complete response or hematologic improvement; 4 or 5 were non-responders. Non-responders met neither complete response nor hematologic improvement criteria, which defined response.

Broader study findings: Lack of age-matching between healthy donors and MDS patients could bias comparison.

Generated by immunoSEQ multiplex PCR, the TCRdb table keeps only in-frame clones and is missing some. The data contain roughly 1,500 clones, approximately 80% of them singletons. Sequenced material: bone marrow, taken before or after starting hypomethylating agent treatment for myelodysplastic syndrome (not recorded which). The TCR comes from a human donor with myelodysplastic syndrome.

The CDR3 DNA reads as TGTGCCAGCAGCCAATCGATTCTCATTACAGATACGCAGTATTTT. Translation: CASSQSILITDTQYF. The J gene is TRBJ2-3, the V gene TRBV16; D call uncertain. Trimming took off 0 bases at V and 3 bases at J, with 10 bases between the two ends. CDR3 length: 15 amino acids. Germline CDR1 KGHSY, CDR2 FQNENV. Full variable domain (missing parts from reference TRBV16 and TRBJ2-3): GEEVAQTPKHLVRGEGQKAKLYCAPIKGHSYVFWYQQVLKNEFKFLISFQNENVFDETGMPKERFSAKCLPNSPCSLEIQATKLEDSAVYFCASSQSILITDTQYFGPGTRLTVL.